This T cell receptor beta chain is drawn from a study of T cells after yellow fever vaccination. Study observations and caveats: Abundant clonotypes (contaminants from the bulk population) could be present in FACS-sorted repertoires. Overall, a small share of clonotypes was seen in both CD4 and CD8 compartments. Compared with primary, the secondary response was weaker and peaked at day 5, not 15.

Germline V gene data show CDR1 as SGHTA and CDR2 as FQGTGA. The CDR3 has 15 amino acids. On this clonotype itself: Its antigen is still unknown. Its ends do not fully match the called genes, so a read error is possible.

A universal primer site and UMIs were added as TCR cDNA was made by 5'RACE template switching. TCRdb called the 5' RACE reads again in MiXCR, with one record for every CDR3 protein. Of 100,000 to 150,000 distinct CDR3 sequences in the sample, nearly 15% are singletons; the top ten hold more than 40%. This TCR was sampled from a man younger than 30 who received the YFV17D yellow fever vaccine. The chain is built from TRBV7-3 and TRBJ2-5, with 7 positions matching TRBD2. This material consisted of CD8+ T cells sorted from PBMCs, taken 5 days after the yellow fever booster vaccination. CDR3 DNA: TGTGCCAGCAGCTTATCTGGCGGGGGAAGGGAGACCCTGTACTTC. Its translation: CASSLSGGGRETLYF.